This T cell receptor beta chain was captured in a study of CD8 T cells in Susac syndrome. As to this clonotype: Its antigen remains unknown.

TCR beta sequences were obtained from blood CD8+ and CD4+ T cells. Fulfillment of recently defined diagnostic criteria for definite or probable disease was shown by the patients with Susac syndrome. Germline loops: CDR1 SGDLS, CDR2 YYNGEE. V was trimmed by 0 bases and J by 6 bases, leaving 19 bases between them. The CDR3 has 17 amino acids. Study-wide findings and caveats: CD4+ T cell repertoires in Susac syndrome exhibited no evidence of clonal expansion.

Random hexamers primed reverse transcription of about 0.45 to 1 ug RNA. The immunoSEQ assay covered 54 Vbeta and 13 Jbeta segments for CDR3. TCRdb redid the calling of the immunoSEQ multiplex PCR reads with MiXCR, one entry per CDR3 protein. Of roughly 160,000 distinct CDR3 sequences listed, roughly 95% are singletons. Material for sequencing was CD4+ T cells from PBMCs. This clonotype was obtained from a human donor with Susac syndrome. J is TRBJ2-1 and V is TRBV9, with D possibly called TRBD1 or TRBD2 (6 bases each). DNA of the CDR3: TGTGCCAGCAGCGTAGGGCTACAGGGAGGAGGGGCCAATGAGCAGTTCTTC. Translating it yields CASSVGLQGGGANEQFF.